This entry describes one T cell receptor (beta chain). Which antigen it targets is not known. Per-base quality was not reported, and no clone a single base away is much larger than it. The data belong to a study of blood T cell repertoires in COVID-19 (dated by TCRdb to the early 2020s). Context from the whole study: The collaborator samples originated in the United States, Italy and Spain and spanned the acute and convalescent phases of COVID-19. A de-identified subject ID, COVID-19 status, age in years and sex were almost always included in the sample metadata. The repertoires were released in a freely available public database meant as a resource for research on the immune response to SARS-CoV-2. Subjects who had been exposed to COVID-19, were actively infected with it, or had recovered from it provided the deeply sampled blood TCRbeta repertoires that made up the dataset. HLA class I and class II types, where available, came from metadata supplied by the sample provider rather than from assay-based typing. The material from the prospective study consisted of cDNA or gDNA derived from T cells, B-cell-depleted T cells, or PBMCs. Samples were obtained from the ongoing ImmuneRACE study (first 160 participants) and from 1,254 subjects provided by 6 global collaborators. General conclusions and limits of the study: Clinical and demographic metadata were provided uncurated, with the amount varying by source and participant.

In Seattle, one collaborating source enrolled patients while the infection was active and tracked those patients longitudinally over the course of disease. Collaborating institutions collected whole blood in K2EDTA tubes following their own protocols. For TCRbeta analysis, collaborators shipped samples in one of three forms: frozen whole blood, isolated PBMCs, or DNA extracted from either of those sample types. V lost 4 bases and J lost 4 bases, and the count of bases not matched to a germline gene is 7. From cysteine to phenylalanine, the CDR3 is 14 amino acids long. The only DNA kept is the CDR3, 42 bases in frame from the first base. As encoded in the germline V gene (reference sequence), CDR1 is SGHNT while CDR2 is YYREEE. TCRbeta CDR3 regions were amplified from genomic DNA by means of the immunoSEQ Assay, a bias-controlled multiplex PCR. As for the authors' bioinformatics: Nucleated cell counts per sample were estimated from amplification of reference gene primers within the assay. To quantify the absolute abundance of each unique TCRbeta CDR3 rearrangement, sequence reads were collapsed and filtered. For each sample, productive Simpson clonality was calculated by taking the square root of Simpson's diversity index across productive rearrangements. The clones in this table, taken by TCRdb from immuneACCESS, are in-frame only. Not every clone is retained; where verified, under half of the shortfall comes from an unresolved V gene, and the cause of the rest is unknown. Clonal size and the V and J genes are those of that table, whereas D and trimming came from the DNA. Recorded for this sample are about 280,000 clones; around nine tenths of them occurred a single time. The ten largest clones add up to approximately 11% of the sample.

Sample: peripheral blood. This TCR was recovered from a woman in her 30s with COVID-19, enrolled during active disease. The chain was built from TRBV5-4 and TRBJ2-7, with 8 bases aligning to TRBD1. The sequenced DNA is TGTGCCAGCAGCAGGCCGGGACAGGTGTACGAGCAGTACTTC. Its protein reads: CASSRPGQVYEQYF. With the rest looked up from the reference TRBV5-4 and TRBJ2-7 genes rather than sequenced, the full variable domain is ETGVTQSPTHLIKTRGQQVTLRCSSQSGHNTVSWYQQALGQGPQFIFQYYREEENGRGNFPPRFSGLQFPNYSSELNVNALELDDSALYLCASSRPGQVYEQYFGPGTRLTVT.